This T cell receptor (beta chain) stems from a study of OX40 agonist ivuxolimab in advanced cancers. Germline-derived CDR1 and CDR2 are GTSNPN and SVGIG (reference sequence). Trimming took 2 bases from V and 14 from J, leaving 34 bases between them. The CDR3 totals 18 residues. The data were produced by immunoSEQ multiplex PCR, yet TCRdb's version contains in-frame clones alone and is incomplete. The top ten hold 7.9% of the sample, which has tens of thousands of clones, almost 85% seen once. This receptor was identified in an adult with an advanced solid tumor such as melanoma, head and neck, liver or kidney cancer. The material sequenced was CD4+ or CD8+ T cells sorted from blood, taken in a trial of the OX40 agonist ivuxolimab. V is TRBV30 and J is TRBJ2-1; D remains ambiguous. The CDR3 bases are TGTGCCTGGAGTCCCGGGCACACCCTACGATCAATGAAGGGTCGGGAGTTCTTC. It is translated as CAWSPGHTLRSMKGREFF.